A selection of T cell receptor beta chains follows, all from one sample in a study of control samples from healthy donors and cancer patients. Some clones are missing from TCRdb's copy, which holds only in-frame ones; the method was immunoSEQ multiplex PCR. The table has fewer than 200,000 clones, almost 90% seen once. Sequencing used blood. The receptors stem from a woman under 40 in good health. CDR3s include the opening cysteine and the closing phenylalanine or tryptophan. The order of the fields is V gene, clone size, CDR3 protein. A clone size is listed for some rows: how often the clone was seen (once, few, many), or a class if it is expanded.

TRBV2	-	CASSGDWNQPQHF
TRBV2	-	CASSEKGGPSGANVLTF
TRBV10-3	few	CAISDGTSGGFTDTQYF
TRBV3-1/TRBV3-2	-	CASSQDRDGYNEQFF
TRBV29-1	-	CSVVGRYNEQFF
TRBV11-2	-	CASRLIQGGGTEAFF
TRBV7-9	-	CASSQTGTTRTDTQYF
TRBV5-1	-	CASSYTGGSYNEQFF
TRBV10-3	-	CAISPGPFGDTGELFF
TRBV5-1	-	CASSQTGSTNEKLFF
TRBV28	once	CASSPGGGAGETQYF
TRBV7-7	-	CASSFSVEQGSGEQFF
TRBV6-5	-	CASSYNTGTVNEAFF
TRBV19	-	CASSPQGVVTEAFF
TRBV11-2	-	CASSSRAGQTQYF
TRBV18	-	CASSPGRQGGTEAFF